These 12 T cell receptor beta chains originate from one sample sequenced in a study of early T cells in non-severe SARS-CoV-2 infection. TCRdb reanalysed the 5' RACE reads using MiXCR and keeps one entry per CDR3 protein. The sample has about 87,000 distinct CDR3 sequences; 14% are singletons. The sequenced sample consisted of whole blood. These receptors came from an adult who was a healthcare worker with PCR-confirmed SARS-CoV-2 infection or an uninfected control (not recorded which).

Only a few counts were recorded for this clonotype. The chain has TRBV11-1 and TRBJ1-3, with a tentative D call TRBD1 (5 bases). The germline V gene encodes CDR1 SGHAT and CDR2 FQDESV (reference sequence). V was shortened by 3 bases and J by 0 bases, with 18 bases between the two germline ends. The CDR3 length is 18 residues. The CDR3 DNA reads as TGTGCCAGCAGCTTGGTAGGTGACAGCGGGACCTCTGGAAACACCATATATTTT. It specifies CASSLVGDSGTSGNTIYF.

This clonotype has just a few counts. This chain links TRBV27 with TRBJ2-3, with D possibly TRBD1 on 6 matching bases. V lost 6 bases to trimming and J lost 10 bases, with 11 bases between them. This CDR3 spans 11 amino acids. CDR1 and CDR2 from the germline V gene are MNHEY and SMNVEV (reference sequence). The CDR3 region is CASSRGMAQYF. Written as DNA, the CDR3 is TGTGCCAGCAGCAGGGGAATGGCGCAGTATTTT.

This clonotype was seen repeatedly, ten times or more. This chain uses TRBV10-2 with TRBJ2-1, with TRBD2 matching over 16 bases. The CDR3 contains 15 residues. Germline lookup yields CDR1 WSHSY and CDR2 SAAADI. With 5 bases clipped from V and 9 bases from J, the junction kept 4 bases outside the gene matches. Here the CDR3 DNA reads TGCGCCAGCAGTCCCGGGACTAGCGGGAGGGGTGAGCAGTTCTTC. This encodes CASSPGTSGRGEQFF.

This clonotype was seen repeatedly, ten times or more. The rearrangement joins TRBV6-1 to TRBJ1-4, with D tentatively TRBD1 (6 bases). Looked up from germline, CDR1 is MNHNS and CDR2 is SASEGT. The CDR3 loop spans 14 amino acids. V shed 7 bases and J shed 8 bases, with 17 bases lying between them. CDR3: CASTKQGVGEKLFF. CDR3 DNA sequence: TGTGCCAGCACCAAACAGGGTGTGGGAGAAAAACTGTTTTTT.

The rearrangement uses TRBV11-2 and TRBJ2-3; 9 bases map to TRBD2. CDR1 and CDR2 (germline): SGHAT, FQNNGV. V gave up 3 bases and J gave up 5 bases; unmatched junction bases: 12. The CDR3 covers 17 residues. This CDR3 reads CASSFSLAGRGGDTQYF. CDR3 DNA sequence: TGTGCCAGCAGCTTCTCGCTAGCGGGACGAGGGGGAGATACGCAGTATTTT. The variable domain in full, with the rest retrieved from reference TRBV11-2 and TRBJ2-3, is EAGVAQSPRYKIIEKRQSVAFWCNPISGHATLYWYQQILGQGPKLLIQFQNNGVVDDSQLPKDRFSAERLKGVDSTLKIQPAKLEDSAVYLCASSFSLAGRGGDTQYFGPGTRLTVL.

The chain carries TRBV11-2 and TRBJ1-1; TRBD1 agrees at 7 bases. Germline-derived CDR1 and CDR2 are SGHAT and FQNNGV. Losses at the gene ends were 2 bases for V and 5 bases for J; bases not matched to a gene: 8. CDR3 length equals 15 residues. The chain's CDR3 is CASSLTGTVNTEAFF. CDR3 nucleotide sequence: TGTGCCAGCAGCTTAACGGGGACAGTAAATACTGAAGCTTTCTTT.

The V and J genes are TRBV11-2 and TRBJ2-5; D remains unclear. CDR3 length equals 16 residues. Germline CDR1 and CDR2: SGHAT and FQNNGV. Trimming left V 5 bases short and J 1 base short, with 17 bases between. In nucleotides, the CDR3 is TGTGCCAGCAGCGTCGGGCTCCCAAGGCTCCAAGAGACCCAGTACTTC. Protein: CASSVGLPRLQETQYF.

This clonotype has a handful of counts. The chain employs TRBV29-1 and TRBJ2-1; maybe TRBD2 (6 bases). The CDR3 runs to 15 residues. Germline V gene data show CDR1 as SQVTM and CDR2 as ANQGSEA. V was trimmed by 4 bases and J by 8 bases, leaving 21 bases between them. CDR3 loop: CSVVEVFRGSDEQFF. CDR3 DNA: TGCAGCGTTGTTGAGGTTTTTCGGGGGAGCGATGAGCAGTTCTTC.

This clonotype has a handful of counts. The chain is built from TRBV5-1 and TRBJ1-4; D gene uncertain. Germline V CDR1 and CDR2: SGHRS, YFSETQ. Trimming removed 3 bases at V and 8 bases at J, with 8 bases between. There are 12 residues in the CDR3. The CDR3 nucleotides are TGCGCCAGCAGCTCAGCCGGCGAAAAACTGTTTTTT. It encodes CASSSAGEKLFF.

The chain couples TRBV28 to TRBJ2-5; 7 bases are a match to TRBD2. V shed 3 bases and J 5 bases; nucleotides not matched to a gene: 9. This CDR3 spans 15 amino acids. CDR1 and CDR2 (germline): MDHEN, SYDVKM. DNA for the CDR3: TGTGCCAGCAGTTTTAAGTGGACTAGTCTCGAGACCCAGTACTTC. Amino acids: CASSFKWTSLETQYF.

This clonotype was found a few times. This rearrangement joins TRBV6-2 or TRBV6-3 to TRBJ1-5, with D possibly TRBD1 on 5 matching bases. The CDR3 is made up of 15 amino acids. Germline V gene data show CDR1 as MNHEY and CDR2 as SVGEGT. V gave up 0 bases and J gave up 2 bases, with 8 bases separating them. The CDR3: CASSYSAGRNQPQHF. CDR3 coding DNA: TGTGCCAGCAGTTACTCCGCGGGACGCAATCAGCCCCAGCATTTT.

Written as DNA, the CDR3 is TGTGCCAGCATGGATAGGAACGTGGAGACCCAGTACTTC. Its protein product is CASMDRNVETQYF. The chain is built from TRBV6-1 and TRBJ2-5; D gene unclear. The germline CDR1 and CDR2 sequences are MNHNS and SASEGT. V was trimmed by 7 bases and J by 5 bases, leaving 14 bases between them. The CDR3 is 13 residues long.